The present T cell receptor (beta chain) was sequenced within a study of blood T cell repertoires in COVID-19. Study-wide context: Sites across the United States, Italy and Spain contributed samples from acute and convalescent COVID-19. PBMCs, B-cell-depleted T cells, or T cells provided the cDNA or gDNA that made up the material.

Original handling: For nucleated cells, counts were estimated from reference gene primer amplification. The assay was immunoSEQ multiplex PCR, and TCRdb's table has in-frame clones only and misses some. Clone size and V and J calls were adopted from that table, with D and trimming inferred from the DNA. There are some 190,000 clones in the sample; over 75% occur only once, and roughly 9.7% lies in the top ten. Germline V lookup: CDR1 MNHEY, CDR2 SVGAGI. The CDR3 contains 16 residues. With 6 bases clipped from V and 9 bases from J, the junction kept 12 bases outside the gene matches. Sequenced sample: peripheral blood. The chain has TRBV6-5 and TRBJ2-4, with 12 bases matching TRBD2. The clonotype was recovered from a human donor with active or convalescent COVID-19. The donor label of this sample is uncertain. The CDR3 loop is CASSYGTSGWSAIQYF. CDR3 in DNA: TGTGCCAGCAGCTACGGGACTAGCGGGTGGTCCGCCATTCAGTACTTC.